The rows below give T cell receptor beta chains drawn from one sample of a study of beta chain features in type 1 diabetes. Sequencing was performed with immunoSEQ multiplex PCR; in TCRdb, only in-frame clones are kept and a portion is missing. Among just under 150,000 clones listed, around 9.3% were seen once. The sequencing sample was made of naive CD4+ T cells from blood. These receptor sequences come from a man between 18 and 29 years old in good health. The conserved cysteine and the conserved F or W are not part of the CDR3 here. A D gene is named only where the DNA matches it firmly. Where a row states a size, it is once, few, many or the class of an expanded clone; other rows omit it.

J gene,CDR3 length,V gene,clone size,D gene,CDR3 protein
TRBJ1-2,11,TRBV5-1,few,TRBD1,ASSTGTDYGYT
TRBJ2-5,13,TRBV11-2,-,TRBD2,ASSSSGGYQETQY
TRBJ2-7,13,TRBV6-5,-,-,ASSSKPTGTYEQY
TRBJ1-3,13,TRBV2,-,-,ASRQQGLSGNTIY
TRBJ2-1,15,TRBV10-2,few,TRBD1,ASSEGLGQSSYNEQF
TRBJ2-7,11,TRBV27,-,TRBD1,ASKGQGVDEQY
TRBJ2-7,10,TRBV30,-,-,AWSASSHEQY
TRBJ2-3,15,TRBV4-3,few,TRBD2,ASSLTIGTSKVDTQY
TRBJ2-1,12,TRBV7-6,-,TRBD1,ASSPGTGDSEQF
TRBJ2-1,14,TRBV18,few,TRBD1,ASSQNTGGSYNEQF
TRBJ1-2,11,TRBV5-1,few,TRBD1,ASSTGQGYGYT
TRBJ2-1,13,TRBV7-8,-,TRBD2,ASSLGLASYNEQF
TRBJ1-1,10,TRBV2,-,-,ASSFLPLQAF
TRBJ2-6,13,TRBV2,few,-,ASSFTRSGANVLT
TRBJ1-5,12,TRBV7-9,-,-,ASSRWESNQPQH
TRBJ1-6,14,TRBV4-3,-,-,ASSQVTGYKDSPLH
TRBJ2-3,14,TRBV7-2,few,TRBD2,ASSLVVAGEDHTQY
TRBJ2-5,11,TRBV2,-,-,ASSEDSPETQY
TRBJ2-2,14,TRBV7-2,few,-,ASSLFQAKNTGELF
TRBJ2-1,15,TRBV14,few,TRBD1,ASSQDRTGGIYNEQF
TRBJ2-6,13,TRBV19,-,-,ASHRRAGGANVLT
TRBJ2-2,11,TRBV6-5,few,-,ASTEQVPGELF
TRBJ2-3,14,TRBV9,few,-,ASSVVYTPSTDTQY
TRBJ2-1,14,TRBV7-2,-,TRBD1,ASSWGQGGTRNEQF
TRBJ2-5,12,TRBV5-1,few,-,ASSSWTLQETQY
TRBJ1-2,13,TRBV19,few,-,ASRPQVGADYGYT
TRBJ2-3,15,TRBV6-1,few,-,ASSGGSGAPYTDTQY
TRBJ2-4,14,TRBV6-5,few,-,ASSYSVGRAKNIQY
TRBJ1-2,13,TRBV6-5,-,TRBD1,ASSPRDRVNYGYT
TRBJ2-2,13,TRBV7-9,-,TRBD1,ASSLGTGNTGELF
TRBJ1-2,13,TRBV4-3,-,TRBD1,ASSRLGQGSYGYT
TRBJ2-1,9,TRBV7-6,few,-,ASSNRVGQF
TRBJ1-6,10,TRBV7-9,few,-,ASSSGNSPLH
TRBJ2-5,13,TRBV7-2,-,TRBD2,ASSLRLAGAETQY
TRBJ2-7,12,TRBV5-6,-,-,ASSLGYSGNEQY
TRBJ2-3,12,TRBV5-4,-,TRBD2,ASSLALAGGTQY
TRBJ1-5,12,TRBV18,-,-,ASSTGLGGQPQH
TRBJ1-2,14,TRBV4-1,-,TRBD1,ASSQVRQGNSYGYT
TRBJ2-3,17,TRBV4-2,-,TRBD2,ASSQEGLAGAGSTDTQY
TRBJ2-7,13,TRBV28,few,-,ASSLPYGLTYEQY
TRBJ2-2,13,TRBV5-5,-,TRBD1,ASSARTGNTGELF
TRBJ1-4,11,TRBV29-1,few,TRBD1,SVDLQGEEKLF
TRBJ1-5,12,TRBV19,-,-,ASKSGRENQPQH
TRBJ1-5,11,TRBV27,few,-,ASSLGLNQPQH
TRBJ1-5,14,TRBV5-4,few,-,ASSQLRGRWNQPQH
TRBJ2-7,13,TRBV6-6,many,TRBD1,ASRPQGAGSYEQY
TRBJ1-2,12,TRBV4-3,-,-,ASSQTRQTYGYT
TRBJ2-7,9,TRBV6-1,few,-,ASMGDYEQY
TRBJ2-5,11,TRBV11-3,few,-,ASSSGPQETQY
-,13,TRBV5-1,-,-,ASSLEAQGTYEQY
TRBJ2-6,13,TRBV6-5,-,-,ASRDFSSGANVLT
TRBJ1-1,12,TRBV6-1,-,TRBD1,ASSEDRLNTEAF
TRBJ1-2,13,TRBV5-1,-,TRBD1,ASSFRTGGAYGYT
TRBJ2-7,14,TRBV19,-,-,ASSINGKRSSYEQY
TRBJ1-3,14,TRBV7-3,few,-,ASSLIGPGEFSTIY